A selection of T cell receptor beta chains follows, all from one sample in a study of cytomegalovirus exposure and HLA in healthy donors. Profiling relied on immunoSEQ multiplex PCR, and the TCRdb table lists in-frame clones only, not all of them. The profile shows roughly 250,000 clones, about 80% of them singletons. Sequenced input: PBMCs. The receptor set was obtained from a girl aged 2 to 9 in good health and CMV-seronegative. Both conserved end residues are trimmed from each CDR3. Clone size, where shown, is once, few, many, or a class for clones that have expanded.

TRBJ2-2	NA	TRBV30	AWRGLANTGELF
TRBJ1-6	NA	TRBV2	ASSERKGAYNSPLH
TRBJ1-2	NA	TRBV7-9	ASSFGGSDGYT
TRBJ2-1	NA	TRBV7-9	ASSSLAGVYNEQF
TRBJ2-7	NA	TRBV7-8	ASSQAPGGGEQY
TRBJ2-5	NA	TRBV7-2	ASSLIGGGLAEETQY
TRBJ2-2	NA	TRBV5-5	ASSGRDRGSGELF
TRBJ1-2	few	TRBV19	ASSISPGHGYT
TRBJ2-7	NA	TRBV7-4	ASSLPGTSYEQY
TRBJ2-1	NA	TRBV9	ASSVRLAGVVNEQF
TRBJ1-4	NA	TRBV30	AWSRTGREKLF
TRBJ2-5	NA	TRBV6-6	ASSYAASGGRETQY
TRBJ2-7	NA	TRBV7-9	SSSLLGRGINEQY
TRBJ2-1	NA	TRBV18	ASSPSLARHEQF
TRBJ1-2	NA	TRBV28	ASSQGFSYGYT
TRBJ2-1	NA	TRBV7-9	ASSGSGGVYNEQF
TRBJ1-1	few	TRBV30	AWSPPGVGETGRDTEAF
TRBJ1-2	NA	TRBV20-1	SARSNYGYT
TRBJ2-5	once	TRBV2	ASRERDGPKETQY
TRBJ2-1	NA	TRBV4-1	ASSHQTLAGAEF
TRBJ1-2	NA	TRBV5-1	ASSLDPQGGGYT
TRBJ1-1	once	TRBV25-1	ASRTGLNTEAF
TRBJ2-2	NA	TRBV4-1	ASSQFYWTSGGANTGELF
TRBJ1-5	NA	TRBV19	ASSGGEGQPQH
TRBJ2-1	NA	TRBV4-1	ASSQAPTSGPYNEQF
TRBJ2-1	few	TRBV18	ASSPQQGPGGGEQF
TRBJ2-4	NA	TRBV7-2	ASSSPGTRKGNIQY
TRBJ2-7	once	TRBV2	ASKGDEQY
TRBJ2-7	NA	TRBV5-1	ASSPFRDFSAEQY
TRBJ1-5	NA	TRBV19	ASSIRFLYSNQPQH
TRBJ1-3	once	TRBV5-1	ASSLGDRAGNTIY
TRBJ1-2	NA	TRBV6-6	ASSPLDRRNYGYT
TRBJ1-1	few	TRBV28	ASSLFPGMNTEAF
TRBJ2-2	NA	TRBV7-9	ASSLADRGRELF
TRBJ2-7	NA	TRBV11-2	ASSDLRGLTYEQY
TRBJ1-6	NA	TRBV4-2	ASSPNAVAEGSPLH
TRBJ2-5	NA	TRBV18	ASSLSQETQY
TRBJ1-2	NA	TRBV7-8	ASSRHTELIYGYT
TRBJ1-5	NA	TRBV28	ASNDLQGANQPQH
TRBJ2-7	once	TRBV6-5	ASSYSRAAREQY
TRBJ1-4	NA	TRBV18	ASSLRGEKLF
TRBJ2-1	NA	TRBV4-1	ASSQRLAGDEQF
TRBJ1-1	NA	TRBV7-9	ASSLQGLASNTEAF
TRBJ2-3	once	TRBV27	ASSFVGTDTQY
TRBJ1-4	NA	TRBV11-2	ASSYRQGEATNEKLF
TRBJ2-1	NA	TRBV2	AGGLAGYNEQF
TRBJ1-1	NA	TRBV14	ASSQGYGLPLPKAF